Described below is a single T cell receptor beta chain sequence and its context. The antigen remains unidentified. This table comes from immunoSEQ multiplex PCR, and its TCRdb copy is limited to in-frame clones, with some not included. Among about 180,000 clones, about 87% were seen once, and the ten largest hold around 4.5%. The sample originates from a study of T cell responses to AZD1222 COVID-19 vaccine. Germline CDR1 reads LNHDA; CDR2 reads SQIVND (reference sequence). The CDR3 spans 14 residues. Germline trimming cut 7 bases from V and 2 bases from J; bases unmatched to any gene: 7. Study results and limitations: In a largely white British group with more females than males, clonal diversity was possibly underestimated. Spike-specific TCR repertoires showed rising breadth and depth after two AZD1222 doses. Nearly half of the spike-specific TCRs reportedly recognize variant regions that carry no mutations. Across the whole spike, CD4 TCRs peaked at regions 160-218 and 743-854.

Material: peripheral blood, obtained 28 days after the second dose of the MenACWY control vaccine. The clonotype originates from an adult who received the MenACWY meningococcal vaccine as a control. The chain joins TRBV19 to TRBJ1-2; TRBD1 agrees at 7 bases. The CDR3, as DNA: TGTGCCAGTAAACTCCAGGGGGGGAACTATGGCTACACCTTC. Amino acids: CASKLQGGNYGYTF. Filled out from reference TRBV19 and TRBJ1-2, the complete variable domain reads DGGITQSPKYLFRKEGQNVTLSCEQNLNHDAMYWYRQDPGQGLRLIYYSQIVNDFQKGDIAEGYSVSREKKESFPLTVTSAQKNPTAFYLCASKLQGGNYGYTFGSGTRLTVV.